A selection of T cell receptor beta chains follows, all from one sample in a study of cytomegalovirus exposure and HLA in healthy donors. Data came from immunoSEQ multiplex PCR; TCRdb stores just in-frame clones and leaves some out. The data contain some 98,000 clones, more than 75% of them singletons. Sequenced sample: PBMCs. These receptors came from a man aged 18-30 years in good health and CMV-seropositive. Both conserved end residues are part of each CDR3. A D gene is named only where the DNA matches it firmly. The listing skips clone size in some rows; elsewhere it reads once, few, many or a size class.

DNA: TGTGCCAGCAGTTACCGTAGAAACACTGAAGCTTTCTTT
CDR3: CASSYRRNTEAFF
D: .
J: TRBJ1-1
size: .
V: TRBV6-5

DNA: TGTGCCATCTTAGGGACTAGCGATTACAATGAGCAGTTCTTC
CDR3: CAILGTSDYNEQFF
D: TRBD2
J: TRBJ2-1
size: .
V: TRBV2

DNA: TGCGCCAGCAGCTTGGTGTTACGCCTAGCGGGGGGCCGGAGCTCCTACAATGAGCAGTTCTTC
CDR3: CASSLVLRLAGGRSSYNEQFF
D: TRBD2
J: TRBJ2-1
size: .
V: TRBV5-1

DNA: TGTGCCAGCAGCTTGGACCGAACTGGACAGGGACTTGGCTACACCTTC
CDR3: CASSLDRTGQGLGYTF
D: TRBD1
J: TRBJ1-2
size: .
V: TRBV5-4

DNA: TGTGCCACCAGCAGAGGTCGAGGAGAACAAGAGACCCAGTACTTC
CDR3: CATSRGRGEQETQYF
D: .
J: TRBJ2-5
size: .
V: TRBV15

DNA: TGTGCCAGCAGCGACAGGGGCGTTAGCAATCAGCCCCAGCATTTT
CDR3: CASSDRGVSNQPQHF
D: TRBD1
J: TRBJ1-5
size: .
V: TRBV2

DNA: TGTGCCAGCAGCTTAACACAGACTAGCCTGTTAGCCCAGTACTTC
CDR3: CASSLTQTSLLAQYF
D: TRBD2
J: TRBJ2-5
size: few
V: TRBV7-9

DNA: TGCGCCAGCAGCCTCCCCGTCGAAGCGGGAGGTAGGCTATACGAGCAGTACTTC
CDR3: CASSLPVEAGGRLYEQYF
D: TRBD2
J: TRBJ2-7
size: .
V: TRBV4-3

DNA: TGCGCCAGCAGCTTGGGAGGGAACACTGAAGCTTTCTTT
CDR3: CASSLGGNTEAFF
D: .
J: TRBJ1-1
size: .
V: TRBV5-1

DNA: TGTGCCAGCAGTTCCAGACTAGCGGGTGGCTACGAGCAGTACTTC
CDR3: CASSSRLAGGYEQYF
D: TRBD2
J: TRBJ2-7
size: once
V: TRBV28

DNA: TGTGCCAGCAGCTTGTCGCAGGGGAATGGCTACACCTTC
CDR3: CASSLSQGNGYTF
D: .
J: TRBJ1-2
size: .
V: TRBV5-4

DNA: TGTGCCAGCAGCTCCGGGACTAGCGTAGGCGATGAGCAGTTCTTC
CDR3: CASSSGTSVGDEQFF
D: TRBD2
J: TRBJ2-1
size: once
V: TRBV5-4

DNA: TGTGCCAGCAGAGCTCCCGGGGACTATGGCTACACCTTC
CDR3: CASRAPGDYGYTF
D: .
J: TRBJ1-2
size: many
V: TRBV6-1

DNA: TGCGCCAGCAGTCAACCCTCCCACATCGAGCCGGGGGACCTCGGGGATGAGCAGTTCTTC
CDR3: CASSQPSHIEPGDLGDEQFF
D: .
J: TRBJ2-1
size: once
V: TRBV23-1

DNA: TGTGCCAGCAGTCTGACTAGCGGGAGGGCCCTGGTGGACAATGAGCAGTTCTTC
CDR3: CASSLTSGRALVDNEQFF
D: TRBD2
J: TRBJ2-1
size: .
V: TRBV27